Below, 6 T cell receptor beta chains from the same sample are listed, as sequenced in a study of blood T cell repertoires in COVID-19. Sequencing was performed with immunoSEQ multiplex PCR; in TCRdb, only in-frame clones are kept and a portion is missing. This sample has about 380,000 clones, with 85% found just once. Sequenced: peripheral blood. These receptors all come from a woman younger than 30 with acute or convalescent COVID-19.

The chain employs TRBV5-4 and TRBJ2-2; the D is unclear. Deletions cut 4 bases from V and 4 bases from J, with 5 bases between. This CDR3 comprises 12 residues. The germline V gene has CDR1 SGHNT and CDR2 YYREEE (reference sequence). As DNA, the CDR3 is TGTGCCAGCAGCCCACTCACCGGGGAGCTGTTTTTT. The encoded protein is CASSPLTGELFF.

The chain couples TRBV13 to TRBJ2-2, with D tentatively TRBD2 (7 bases). The CDR3 is 16 residues long. V gave up 5 bases and J gave up 5 bases, with 18 bases separating them. In germline, CDR1 is PRHDT, CDR2 FYEKMQ (reference sequence). The CDR3 nucleotides read TGTGCCAGCAGCGCCCTGGGGAGGGGGGAAACCGGGGAGCTGTTTTTT. This encodes CASSALGRGETGELFF.

The chain joins TRBV5-4 to TRBJ2-7, with 8 bases matching TRBD2. Germline V CDR1 and CDR2: SGHNT, YYREEE (reference sequence). There are 16 residues in the CDR3. The V and J ends lost 5 bases and 6 bases, in that order; junction bases with no gene match: 16. CDR3 loop: CASRLDRSGSHGEQYF. DNA for the CDR3: TGTGCCAGCAGACTCGACAGGAGCGGGAGCCATGGCGAGCAGTACTTC.

The chain employs TRBV12-3 or TRBV12-4 and TRBJ2-7, with a tentative D call TRBD1 (7 bases). The length of the CDR3 is 13 residues. The ends were cut back, 8 bases at V and 4 bases at J, with 15 bases in the middle. The CDR3 region has the DNA TGTGCCAGCCTTCGGCAGGGGGGATACGAGCAGTACTTC. Protein sequence: CASLRQGGYEQYF.

This sequence joins TRBV7-9 and TRBJ2-1; 11 bases agree with TRBD2. The ends lost 3 bases at V and 6 bases at J; junction bases unmatched: 16. This CDR3 region has 19 residues. CDR1 is SEHNR, CDR2 FQNEAQ, per germline (reference sequence). CDR3 bases: TGTGCCAGCAGCTTTAGCTACGGCACCGGGACTAGCGGAGGCAATGAGCAGTTCTTC. This codes for CASSFSYGTGTSGGNEQFF. Looking up the rest from reference TRBV7-9 and TRBJ2-1 gives the full variable domain: DTGVSQNPRHKITKRGQNVTFRCDPISEHNRLYWYRQTLGQGPEFLTYFQNEAQLEKSRLLSDRFSAERPKGSFSTLEIQRTEQGDSAMYLCASSFSYGTGTSGGNEQFFGPGTRLTVL.

The chain recombines TRBV2 with TRBJ2-2; D ambiguous. The CDR3 contains 12 residues. Per the germline V gene, CDR1 is SNHLY and CDR2 is FYNNEI. V lost 8 bases to trimming and J lost 0 bases, with 4 bases between them. CDR3 loop: CASEPNTGELFF. CDR3 nucleotides: TGTGCCAGCGAGCCGAACACCGGGGAGCTGTTTTTT.